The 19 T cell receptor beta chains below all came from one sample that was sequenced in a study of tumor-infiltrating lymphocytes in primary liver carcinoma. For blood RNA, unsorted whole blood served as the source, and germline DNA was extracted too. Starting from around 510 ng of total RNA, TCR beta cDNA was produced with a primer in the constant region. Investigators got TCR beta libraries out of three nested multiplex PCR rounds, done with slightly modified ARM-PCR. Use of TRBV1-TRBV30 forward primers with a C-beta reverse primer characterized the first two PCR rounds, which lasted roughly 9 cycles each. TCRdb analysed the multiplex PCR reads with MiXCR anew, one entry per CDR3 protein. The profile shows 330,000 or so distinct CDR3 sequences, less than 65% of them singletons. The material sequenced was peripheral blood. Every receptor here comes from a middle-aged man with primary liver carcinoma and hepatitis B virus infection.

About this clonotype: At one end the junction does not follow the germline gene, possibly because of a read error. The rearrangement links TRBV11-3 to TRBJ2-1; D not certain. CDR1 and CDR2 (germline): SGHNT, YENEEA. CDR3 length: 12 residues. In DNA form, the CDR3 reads TGTACCAGCAGCTTAGTATCGGCTGAGCAGTTCTTC. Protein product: CTSSLVSAEQFF.

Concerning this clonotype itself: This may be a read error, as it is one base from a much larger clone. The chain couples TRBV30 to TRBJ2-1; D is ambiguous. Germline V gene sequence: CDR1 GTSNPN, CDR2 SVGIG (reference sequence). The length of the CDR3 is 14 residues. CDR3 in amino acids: CAYGGDSSYNEQLF. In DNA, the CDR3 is TGTGCCTATGGTGGGGATAGCTCCTACAATGAGCAGTTATTC.

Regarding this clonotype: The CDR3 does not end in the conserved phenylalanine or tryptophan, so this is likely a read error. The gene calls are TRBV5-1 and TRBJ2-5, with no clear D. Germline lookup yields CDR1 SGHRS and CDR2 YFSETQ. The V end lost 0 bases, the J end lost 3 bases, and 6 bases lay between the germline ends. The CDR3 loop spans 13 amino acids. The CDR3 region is CASSLEWEETQYL. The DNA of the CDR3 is TGCGCCAGCAGCTTGGAATGGGAAGAGACCCAGTACCTC.

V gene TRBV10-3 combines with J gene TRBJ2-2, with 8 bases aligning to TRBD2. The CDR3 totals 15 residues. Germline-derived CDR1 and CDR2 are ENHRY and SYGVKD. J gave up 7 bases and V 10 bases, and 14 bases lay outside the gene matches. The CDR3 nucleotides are TGTGCCACCCAGAGTAGCGGGACTCGGAACGGGGAGCTGTTTTTT. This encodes CATQSSGTRNGELFF.

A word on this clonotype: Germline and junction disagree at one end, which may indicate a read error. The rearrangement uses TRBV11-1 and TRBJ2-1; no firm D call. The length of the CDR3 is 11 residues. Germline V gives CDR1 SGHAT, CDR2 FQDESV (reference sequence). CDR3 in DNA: TGTGCCAGCAGTTATCACGATGAGCAGTCCTTC. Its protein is CASSYHDEQSF.

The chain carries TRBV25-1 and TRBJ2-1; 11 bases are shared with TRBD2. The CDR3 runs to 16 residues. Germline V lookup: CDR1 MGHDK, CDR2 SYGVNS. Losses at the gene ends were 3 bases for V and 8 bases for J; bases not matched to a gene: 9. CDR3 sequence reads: CASSEGLAGGPDEQFF. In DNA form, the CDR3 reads TGTGCCAGCAGTGAGGGATTAGCGGGAGGGCCGGATGAGCAGTTCTTC.

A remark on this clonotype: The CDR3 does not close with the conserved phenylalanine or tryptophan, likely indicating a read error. CDR3 bases: TGTGCCAGCAACTTAGCCGGGACAGGGACCTACGAGCAGTACTCC. Translated: CASNLAGTGTYEQYS. The chain carries TRBV11-2 and TRBJ2-7, with 9 bases lining up with TRBD1. The CDR3 totals 15 residues. From germline, CDR1 is SGHAT and CDR2 FQNNGV.

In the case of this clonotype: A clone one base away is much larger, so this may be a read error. CDR3 nucleotides: TGTGCCAGCAGCCATGATAGGGGGGAGAAGCAGTACTTC. Its protein is CASSHDRGEKQYF. The V call is TRBV4-2, the J call TRBJ2-7; tentatively, D is TRBD1 or TRBD2 (6 bases each). From germline, CDR1 is LGHNA and CDR2 YNFKEQ. V was clipped by 3 bases and J by 8 bases, with 14 bases between them. This CDR3 is 13 amino acids long.

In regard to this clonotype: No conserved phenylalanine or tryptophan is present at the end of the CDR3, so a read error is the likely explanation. The CDR3: CASRGGLGGNQPQHS. CDR3 nucleotide sequence: TGCGCCAGCAGGGGAGGGCTCGGAGGCAATCAGCCCCAGCATTCT. The chain carries TRBV5-1 and TRBJ1-5; D unresolved. This CDR3 is 15 amino acids long. V lost 5 bases, J lost 2 bases, and 14 bases lay in between. The germline CDR1 and CDR2 sequences are SGHRS and YFSETQ.

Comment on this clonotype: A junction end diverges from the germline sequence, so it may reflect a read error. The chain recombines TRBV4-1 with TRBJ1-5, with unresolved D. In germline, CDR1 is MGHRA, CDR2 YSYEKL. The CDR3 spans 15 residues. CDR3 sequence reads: CPSSQDSRGNQLQHF. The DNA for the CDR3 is TGCCCCAGCAGCCAAGATTCGAGAGGTAATCAGCTCCAGCATTTT.

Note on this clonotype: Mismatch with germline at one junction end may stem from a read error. This CDR3 reads CSVEEPGSFLYNEHFF. The DNA of the CDR3 is TGCAGCGTTGAAGAACCGGGTTCCTTCCTCTACAATGAGCACTTCTTC. The rearrangement joins TRBV29-1 to TRBJ2-1; no definite D call. This CDR3 has 16 residues. Germline V gene lookup returns CDR1 SQVTM and CDR2 ANQGSEA.

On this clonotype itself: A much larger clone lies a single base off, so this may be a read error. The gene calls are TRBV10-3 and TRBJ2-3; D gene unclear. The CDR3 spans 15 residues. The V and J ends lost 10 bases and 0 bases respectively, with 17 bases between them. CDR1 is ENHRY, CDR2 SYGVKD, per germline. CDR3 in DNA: TGTGCCACGAGAAGGCAAGACCCTAGCACAGATACGCAGTATTTT. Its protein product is CATRRQDPSTDTQYF.

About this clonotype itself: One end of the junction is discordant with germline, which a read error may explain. CDR3 in amino acids: CASSPGDVGTGGFKSGANVLTF. In nucleotides, the CDR3 is TGCGCCAGCAGCCCCGGTGATGTAGGGACAGGGGGCTTCAAATCTGGGGCTAACGTCCTGACTTTC. J is TRBJ2-6 and V is TRBV5-1; TRBD1 aligns across 12 bases. CDR1 and CDR2 from the germline V gene are SGHRS and YFSETQ. CDR3 size: 22 residues.

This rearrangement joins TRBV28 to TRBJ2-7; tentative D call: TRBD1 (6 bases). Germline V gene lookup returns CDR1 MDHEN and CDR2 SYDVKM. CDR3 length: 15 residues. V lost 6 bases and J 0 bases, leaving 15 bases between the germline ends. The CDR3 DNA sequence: TGTGCCAGCAGCTCTGCCGGGACACCCTCCTACGAGCAGTACTTC. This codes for CASSSAGTPSYEQYF.

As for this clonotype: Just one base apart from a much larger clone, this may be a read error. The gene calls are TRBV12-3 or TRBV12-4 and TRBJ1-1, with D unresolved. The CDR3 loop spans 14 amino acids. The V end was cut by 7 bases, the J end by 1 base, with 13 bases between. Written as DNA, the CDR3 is TGTGCCAGCACTCCCCGTAGCTCGAACACTGAAGCTTTCTTT. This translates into CASTPRSSNTEAFF.

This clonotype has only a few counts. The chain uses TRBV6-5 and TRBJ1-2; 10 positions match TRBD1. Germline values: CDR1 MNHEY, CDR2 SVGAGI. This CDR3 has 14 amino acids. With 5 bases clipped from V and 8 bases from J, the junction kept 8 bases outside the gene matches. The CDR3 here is CASSRLDRGGGYTF. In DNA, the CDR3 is TGTGCCAGCAGTAGGCTGGACAGGGGGGGGGGCTACACCTTC.

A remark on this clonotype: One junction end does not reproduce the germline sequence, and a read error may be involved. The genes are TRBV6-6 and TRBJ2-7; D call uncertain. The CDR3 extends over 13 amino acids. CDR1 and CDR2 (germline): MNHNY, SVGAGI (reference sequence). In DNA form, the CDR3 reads TGTGTCAGCAGTTATGGGCGGTCCTACGAGCAGTACTTC. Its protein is CVSSYGRSYEQYF.

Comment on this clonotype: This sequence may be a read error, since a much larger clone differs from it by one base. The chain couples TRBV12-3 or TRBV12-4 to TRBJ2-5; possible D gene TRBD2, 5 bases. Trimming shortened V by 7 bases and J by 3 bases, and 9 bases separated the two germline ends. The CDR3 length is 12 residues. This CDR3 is CASTLREETQYF. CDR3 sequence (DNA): TGTGCCAGCACTTTGAGGGAAGAGACCCAGTACTTC.

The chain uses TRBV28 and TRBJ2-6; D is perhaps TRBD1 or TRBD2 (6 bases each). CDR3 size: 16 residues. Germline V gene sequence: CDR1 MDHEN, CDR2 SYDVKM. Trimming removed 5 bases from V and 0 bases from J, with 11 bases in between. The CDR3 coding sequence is TGTGCCAGCAGTATACAGGGAGGCTCTGGGGCCAACGTCCTGACTTTC. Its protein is CASSIQGGSGANVLTF.